What follows is one TCR beta chain and its context. Its antigen is still unknown. A read error may produce the germline difference seen at one junction end. The entry originates in a study of metastatic and nonmetastatic thyroid tumors (TCRdb year 2020). Background on the whole study: Repertoires were compared across peripheral blood and tumor or nodule tissue samples from malignant and benign thyroid patients. The full study reports these points: In both blood and tumor samples, malignant tumors were reported to have significantly higher TCR beta diversity than benign nodules.

No patient had received any treatment before thyroid surgery. Patient clinical samples collected from about 2012 to 2018 were retrospectively analysed using T-cell receptor beta sequencing. The library was obtained by PCR. This sample was sequenced with an Illumina HiSeq 4000. The TCR beta-chain CDR3 region of each patient was profiled by high-throughput sequencing. Per the authors' processing: Drawing on CDR3 differences between clinicopathological groups, the researchers built a classifier meant to tell apart patients with distant-metastatic papillary thyroid cancer. The Shannon index was used to assess repertoire diversity, and the Morisita-Horn index was used to assess tumor-blood repertoire similarity. The raw public data were reprocessed by TCRdb itself: fastp quality trimming at Q25, MiXCR clonotype calling, in-frame beta chains only. These V and J calls are TCRdb output, not the study's own analysis. The sample table records approximately 21,000 clones; more than 20% of these occur just once. The ten biggest clones cover 71% of the sample.

The clonotype originates from a male donor with papillary thyroid cancer or a benign thyroid nodule (not recorded which). Some clones in this sample may be carry-over from other donors' samples. Material for sequencing was blood.

The CDR3 is CATSGRTRRANTGELFF. In nucleotides, the sequence is TGTGCCACCAGTGGCCGAACTAGAAGGGCGAACACAGGGGAGCTGTTTTTT. In this chain, TRBV24-1 is recombined with TRBJ2-2; TRBD2 is a possible D gene, resting on 5 matching bases. CDR1 and CDR2 (KGHDR, SFDVKD) derive from the germline V gene. There are 17 amino acids in the CDR3, from cysteine to phenylalanine inclusive. Only the CDR3 portion is preserved as DNA: 51 bases, with reading frame beginning at the first base.